The clone carrying this TCR beta chain was observed a handful of times. Its antigen is currently unknown. Assembly of TCR beta libraries relied on iRepertoire HTBI primers together with Arm-PCR of CDR3 regions. Using its own MiXCR run on the multiplex PCR reads, TCRdb lists one record per CDR3 protein. The table has some 250,000 distinct CDR3 sequences, about 20% seen once. The entry originates in a study of regulatory T cells in long-lasting Graves disease. The time point denotes: newly diagnosed GD, antithyroid drugs for less than 3 months. RNA extracted from PBMCs served as the sequencing template. The study, taken as a whole, reports: Persistent Graves' patients showed less TCR diversity than newly diagnosed patients showed.

The V end lost 0 bases, the J end lost 6 bases, and 8 bases lay between the germline ends. Germline CDR1 and CDR2: GTSNPN and SVGIG (reference sequence). CDR3 length equals 13 residues. These data were also reused for a study on T cells in Graves' hyperthyroidism and ophthalmopathy. As that report states: The patients, who ranged from 18 to 65 in age, presented with newly diagnosed hyperthyroidism lasting under 2 months. Each diagnosis was grounded in clinical symptoms, serum thyroxine and TRAb, thyroid ultrasound, and orbital computed tomography. The HTBI primer set was used in a first-round RT-PCR of the TCR CDR3.

The clonotype originates from a woman in her 30s with Graves disease. This chain connects TRBV30 to TRBJ2-2; D unresolved. Sample: peripheral blood mononuclear cells (PBMCs), taken at new diagnosis, from a patient treated with antithyroid drugs. The CDR3 DNA is TGTGCCTGGAGTGTAAAACCCCCCGGGGAGCTGTTTTTT. Amino acid sequence: CAWSVKPPGELFF.